The 3 T cell receptor beta chains presented below share a single source sample, sequenced in a study of blood T cells in healthy people across ages. Next came a second PCR, run for roughly 6 to 11 cycles, which used a sample-barcoded 5' primer along with a J-beta primer mix. In TCRdb, the 5' RACE reads were re-called with MiXCR into one record per CDR3 protein. Of about 1,500,000 distinct CDR3 sequences listed, approximately 28% were seen once; the top ten hold roughly 8%. The specimen sequenced was blood. These TCRs come from a young woman in good health.

CDR3 DNA: TGCGCCAGCAGCTTTGACGGGACTAGCCTCGACGAGCAGTACTTC. Translation: CASSFDGTSLDEQYF. This chain connects TRBV5-1 to TRBJ2-7; 9 nucleotides agree with TRBD2. The CDR3 runs 15 residues. In germline, CDR1 is SGHRS, CDR2 YFSETQ. V shed 2 bases and J 5 bases; nucleotides not matched to a gene: 8.

A few counts support this clonotype. The chain is built from TRBV29-1 and TRBJ2-1; D could derive from TRBD1 or TRBD2 (6 bases each). The CDR3 spans 13 residues. V dropped 6 bases and J dropped 4 bases, with 13 bases sitting between them. Germline V gene data show CDR1 as SQVTM and CDR2 as ANQGSEA. The CDR3 is CSVKGGQYNEQFF. The CDR3 coding sequence is TGCAGCGTCAAAGGGGGGCAGTACAATGAGCAGTTCTTC.

The chain carries TRBV7-2 and TRBJ1-2; 8 bases map to TRBD1. Germline CDR1 reads SGHTA; CDR2 reads FQGNSA. V gave up 5 bases and J gave up 2 bases; unmatched junction bases: 10. The CDR3 runs to 16 residues. The CDR3 nucleotides are TGTGCCAGCAGCCAGGTGGACAGGGCTTCAAACTATGGCTACACCTTC. As protein: CASSQVDRASNYGYTF.